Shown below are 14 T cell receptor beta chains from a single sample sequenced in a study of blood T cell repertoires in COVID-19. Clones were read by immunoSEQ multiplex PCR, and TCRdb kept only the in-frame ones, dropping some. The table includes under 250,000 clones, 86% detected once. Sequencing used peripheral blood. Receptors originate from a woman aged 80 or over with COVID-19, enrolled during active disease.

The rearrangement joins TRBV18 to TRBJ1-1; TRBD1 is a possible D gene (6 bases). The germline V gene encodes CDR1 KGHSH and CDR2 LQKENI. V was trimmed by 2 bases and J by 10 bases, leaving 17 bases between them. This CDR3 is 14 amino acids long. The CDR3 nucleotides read TGTGCCAGCTCACCAAACAGGGACGGGGTTTTAGCTTTCTTT. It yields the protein CASSPNRDGVLAFF.

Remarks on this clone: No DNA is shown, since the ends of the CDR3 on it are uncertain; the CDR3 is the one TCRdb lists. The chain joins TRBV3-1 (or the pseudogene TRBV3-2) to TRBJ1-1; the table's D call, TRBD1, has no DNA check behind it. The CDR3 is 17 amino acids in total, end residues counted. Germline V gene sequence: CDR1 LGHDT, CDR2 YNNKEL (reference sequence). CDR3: CASSQDVFWPLNTEAFF.

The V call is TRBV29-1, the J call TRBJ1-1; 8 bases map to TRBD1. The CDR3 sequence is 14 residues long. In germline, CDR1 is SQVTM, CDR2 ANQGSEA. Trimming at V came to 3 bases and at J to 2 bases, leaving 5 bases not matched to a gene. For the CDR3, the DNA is TGCAGCGTTGATCTTCAGGGGGCCAACACTGAAGCTTTCTTT. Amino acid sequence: CSVDLQGANTEAFF.

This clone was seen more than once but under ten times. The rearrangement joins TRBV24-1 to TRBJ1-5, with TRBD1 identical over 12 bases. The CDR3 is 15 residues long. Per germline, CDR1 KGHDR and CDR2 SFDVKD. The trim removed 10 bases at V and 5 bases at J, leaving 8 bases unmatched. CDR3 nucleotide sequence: TGTGCCACAAGTCCCGGGACAGGGGGCGATCAGCCCCAGCATTTT. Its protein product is CATSPGTGGDQPQHF.

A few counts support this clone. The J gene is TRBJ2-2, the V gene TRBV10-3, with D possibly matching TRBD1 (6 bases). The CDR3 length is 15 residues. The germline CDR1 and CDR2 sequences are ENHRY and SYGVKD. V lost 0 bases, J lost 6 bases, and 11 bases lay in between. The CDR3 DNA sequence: TGTGCCATCAGTGAGTCGGTGGGGGCCGCCGGGGAGCTGTTTTTT. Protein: CAISESVGAAGELFF.

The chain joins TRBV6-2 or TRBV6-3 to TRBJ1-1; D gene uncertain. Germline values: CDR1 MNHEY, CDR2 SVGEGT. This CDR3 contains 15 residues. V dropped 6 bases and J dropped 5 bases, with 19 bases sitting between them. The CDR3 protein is CASSTRRGANTEAFF. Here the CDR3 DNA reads TGTGCCAGCAGCACGCGTCGGGGAGCCAATACTGAAGCTTTCTTT.

DNA of the CDR3: TGTGCCAGCACCACCGGGACAGGGAGTAATGGCTACACCTTC. It translates to CASTTGTGSNGYTF. The chain recombines TRBV7-9 with TRBJ1-2, with 9 bases matching TRBD1. Trimming at V came to 7 bases and at J to 6 bases, leaving 9 bases not matched to a gene. The CDR3 is 14 residues long. Germline assignment: CDR1 SEHNR and CDR2 FQNEAQ (reference sequence). Full variable domain (outside the CDR3, taken from reference TRBV7-9 and TRBJ1-2): DTGVSQNPRHKITKRGQNVTFRCDPISEHNRLYWYRQTLGQGPEFLTYFQNEAQLEKSRLLSDRFSAERPKGSFSTLEIQRTEQGDSAMYLCASTTGTGSNGYTFGSGTRLTVV.

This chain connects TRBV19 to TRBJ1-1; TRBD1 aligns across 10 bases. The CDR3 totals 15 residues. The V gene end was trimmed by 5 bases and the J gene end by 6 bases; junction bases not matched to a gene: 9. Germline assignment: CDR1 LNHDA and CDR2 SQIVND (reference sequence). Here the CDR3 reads CASSPYRDRGPEAFF. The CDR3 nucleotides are TGTGCCAGTAGTCCCTACCGGGACAGGGGACCTGAAGCTTTCTTT.

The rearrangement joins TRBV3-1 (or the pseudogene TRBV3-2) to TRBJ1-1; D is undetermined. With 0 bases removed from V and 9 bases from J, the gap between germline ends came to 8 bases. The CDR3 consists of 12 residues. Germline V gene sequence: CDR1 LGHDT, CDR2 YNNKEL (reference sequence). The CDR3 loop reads CASSQDHRQAFF. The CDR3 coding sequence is TGTGCCAGCAGCCAAGATCACAGACAAGCTTTCTTT.

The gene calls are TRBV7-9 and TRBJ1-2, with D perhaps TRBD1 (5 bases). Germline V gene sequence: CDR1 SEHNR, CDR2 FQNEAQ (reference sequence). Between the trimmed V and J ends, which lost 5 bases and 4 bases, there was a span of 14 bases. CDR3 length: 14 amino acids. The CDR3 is CASSHSGDLYGYTF. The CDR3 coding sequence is TGTGCCAGCAGCCACTCGGGGGACCTCTATGGCTACACCTTC.

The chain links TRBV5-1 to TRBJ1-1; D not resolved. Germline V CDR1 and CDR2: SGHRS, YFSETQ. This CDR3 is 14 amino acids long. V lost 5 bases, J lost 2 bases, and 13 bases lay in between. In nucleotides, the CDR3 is TGCGCCAGCAGTCGTGGCGCGGTAAACACTGAAGCTTTCTTT. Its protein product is CASSRGAVNTEAFF.

DNA for the CDR3: TGTGCCAGCAGCTTAGTCGGGTCGCTAGAGCAGTTCTTC. Its protein product is CASSLVGSLEQFF. The chain employs TRBV7-8 and TRBJ2-1; no firm D call. Per germline, CDR1 SGHVS and CDR2 FQNEAQ. The CDR3 is made up of 13 amino acids. Between the trimmed V and J ends, which lost 1 base and 10 bases, there was a span of 11 bases.

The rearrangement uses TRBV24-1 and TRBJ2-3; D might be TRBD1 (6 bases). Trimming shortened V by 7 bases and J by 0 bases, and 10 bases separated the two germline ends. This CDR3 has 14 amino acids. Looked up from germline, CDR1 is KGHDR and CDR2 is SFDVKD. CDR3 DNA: TGTGCCACCAGGGACAGCCCTAGCACAGATACGCAGTATTTT. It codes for CATRDSPSTDTQYF.

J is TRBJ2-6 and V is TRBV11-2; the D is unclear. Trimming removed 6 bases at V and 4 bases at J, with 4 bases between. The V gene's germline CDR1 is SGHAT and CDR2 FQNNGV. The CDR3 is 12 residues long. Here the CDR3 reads CASSPGANVLTF. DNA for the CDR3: TGTGCCAGCAGTCCAGGGGCCAACGTCCTGACTTTC. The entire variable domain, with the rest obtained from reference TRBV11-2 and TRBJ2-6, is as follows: EAGVAQSPRYKIIEKRQSVAFWCNPISGHATLYWYQQILGQGPKLLIQFQNNGVVDDSQLPKDRFSAERLKGVDSTLKIQPAKLEDSAVYLCASSPGANVLTFGAGSRLTVL.